This entry is about one TCR beta chain. Its target is unknown. Additional DNA sequences in this sample encode the identical CDR3. CDR3 length: 12 residues. V lost 5 bases, J lost 1 base, and 9 bases lay in between. Germline loops: CDR1 SQVTM, CDR2 ANQGSEA. This entry comes from a study of shared clonotypes between healthy human individuals. Study-wide results and caveats: In several donors, around 5.5% of naive CD4 clonotypes appeared in common.

Naive CD8 cells were CD45RO-negative, positively selected for CCR7, excluding terminally differentiated effector memory CD45RA+ cells. Replicate sorted-subset PCRs were loaded with roughly 200 ng DNA, 29,000 or so T cell genomes. Libraries were prepared by immunoSEQ multiplex PCR; TCRdb keeps only in-frame clonotypes and omits some of them. This table has about 2,200,000 clones, 85% to 95% appearing once. Specimen: naive CD8+ T cells from PBMCs. This clonotype originated in a man younger than 35 in good health. Some clones in this sample may be carry-over from other donors' samples. This rearrangement joins TRBV29-1 to TRBJ2-7, with D uncertain. CDR3 DNA: TGCAGCGTTAGGACGGTTTCCTACGAGCAGTACTTC. Its translation: CSVRTVSYEQYF.